The 15 T cell receptor beta chains listed next were all sequenced from one sample in a study of shared clonotypes between healthy human individuals (TCRdb year 2020). Library generation was performed with the immunoSEQ multiplex PCR assay. TCRdb mirrors the immuneACCESS table, restricted to in-frame sequences. Some clones are absent from its copies; in checked studies, under half trace to an unresolved V gene, and the reason for the others is unknown. The sample table lists some 2,400,000 clones, approximately 95% of them with a count of one. The ten largest clonotypes hold around 0.13% of the sample. What was sequenced was naive CD4+ T cells sorted from blood. The intended sense of this specimen's cell subset or site label: CD45RA+ positively selected. These receptors were obtained from a man younger than 30 in good health.

The chain employs TRBV4-2 and TRBJ1-5; the D is unclear. This CDR3 comprises 15 residues. Germline V gives CDR1 LGHNA, CDR2 YNFKEQ. V was pared by 0 bases and J by 0 bases, with 6 bases between. This chain's CDR3 is CASSQEVNSNQPQHF. CDR3 nucleotides: TGTGCCAGCAGCCAAGAAGTGAATAGCAATCAGCCCCAGCATTTT.

About this clone itself: Other DNA sequences in this sample translate to the same CDR3. This chain connects TRBV5-1 to TRBJ1-4, with 9 bases that match TRBD1. Germline loops: CDR1 SGHRS, CDR2 YFSETQ. V trimming: 4 bases; J trimming: 8 bases; junction bases outside the gene matches: 6. The CDR3 length is 14 residues. This chain's CDR3 is CASSPDRGGEKLFF. The CDR3 nucleotides read TGCGCCAGCAGCCCGGACAGGGGAGGAGAAAAACTGTTTTTT.

The gene calls are TRBV6-5 and TRBJ2-3; D possibly corresponds to TRBD2 (6 bases). Germline V CDR1 and CDR2: MNHEY, SVGAGI. Trimming removed 0 bases from V and 9 bases from J, with 10 bases in between. This CDR3 has 13 amino acids. The CDR3 bases are TGTGCCAGCAGTTACTCATGGGGGGAGACGCAGTATTTT. Its protein product is CASSYSWGETQYF.

V is TRBV10-1 and J is TRBJ2-6; 9 bases agree with TRBD1. The V gene end was trimmed by 4 bases and the J gene end by 11 bases; junction bases not matched to a gene: 0. The germline V gene has CDR1 WNHNN and CDR2 SYGVQD (reference sequence). This CDR3 comprises 12 residues. The CDR3 DNA reads as TGCGCCAGCAGTGGGACAGGGGACGTCCTGACTTTC. As protein: CASSGTGDVLTF.

On this clone: Relative to the germline gene, one junction end is altered; a read error may explain this. V and J are TRBV7-7 and TRBJ2-7, with D possibly matching TRBD2 (6 bases). There are 13 residues in the CDR3. CDR1 is SSHAT and CDR2 is FNYEAQ in the germline V gene (reference sequence). CDR3 DNA: TGTGCTAGCAGCCGGGGACTCAACTACGAGCAGTACTTC. Its protein is CASSRGLNYEQYF. The full variable domain, in which reference TRBV7-7 and TRBJ2-7 provide the parts outside the CDR3, is GAGVSQSPRYKVTKRGQDVTLRCDPISSHATLYWYQQALGQGPEFLTYFNYEAQPDKSGLPSDRFSAERPEGSISTLTIQRTEQRDSAMYRCASSRGLNYEQYFGPGTRLTVT.

Remarks on this clone: Other DNA sequences in this specimen translate into the identical CDR3. The V gene is TRBV4-3, the J gene TRBJ2-7; a possible D gene is TRBD2 (5 bases). Germline V gene lookup returns CDR1 LGHNA and CDR2 YSLEER. The CDR3 loop spans 14 amino acids. V lost 1 base to trimming and J lost 4 bases, with 11 bases between them. The DNA of the CDR3 is TGCGCCAGCAGCCAAGGAAGAGCGGTTTACGAGCAGTACTTC. Its protein is CASSQGRAVYEQYF.

V usage is TRBV11-2 and J usage is TRBJ2-2, with D perhaps matching TRBD2 (6 bases). V gave up 5 bases and J gave up 5 bases, with 12 bases separating them. The CDR3 has 14 amino acids. From germline, CDR1 is SGHAT and CDR2 FQNNGV. CDR3: CASSTGLPTGELFF. CDR3 DNA: TGTGCCAGCAGCACAGGACTACCTACCGGGGAGCTGTTTTTT.

The rearrangement joins TRBV27 to TRBJ2-1; the match to TRBD1 covers 9 bases. The CDR3 is made up of 16 amino acids. Germline CDR1 reads MNHEY; CDR2 reads SMNVEV (reference sequence). Losses at the gene ends were 7 bases for V and 4 bases for J; bases not matched to a gene: 11. The CDR3 DNA reads TGTGCCAGCAAAGTTGAGAGGGGGACAGGGTACAATGAGCAGTTCTTC. Translating it yields CASKVERGTGYNEQFF.

CDR3 DNA sequence: TGTGCCAGTAGTGCGCGACTAGCGGGGATCGATACGCAGTATTTT. Its protein product is CASSARLAGIDTQYF. This sequence joins TRBV19 and TRBJ2-3; 11 positions agree with TRBD2. The V and J ends lost 5 bases and 6 bases, in that order; junction bases with no gene match: 7. The germline V gene has CDR1 LNHDA and CDR2 SQIVND (reference sequence). This CDR3 contains 15 residues.

The V gene is TRBV6-5, the J gene TRBJ1-5; D unclear. Germline V gene sequence: CDR1 MNHEY, CDR2 SVGAGI. The CDR3 consists of 12 residues. Trimming took 6 bases from V and 6 from J, leaving 9 bases between them. The CDR3 is CASREGSQPQHF. The DNA of the CDR3 is TGTGCCAGCAGAGAAGGGAGTCAGCCCCAGCATTTT.

The rearrangement links TRBV28 to TRBJ2-5, with 7 nucleotides matching TRBD2. CDR3 length equals 15 residues. The V segment lost 6 bases and the J segment 10 bases; nucleotides outside the gene matches: 17. Germline CDR1 reads MDHEN; CDR2 reads SYDVKM. The CDR3 nucleotides read TGTGCCAGCAGCCAGACAGCCCTAGGCGGGGGTGGCCAGTACTTC. It codes for CASSQTALGGGGQYF.

This chain links TRBV28 with TRBJ2-2, with D unresolved. This CDR3 is built from 12 residues. Germline V gives CDR1 MDHEN, CDR2 SYDVKM. V gave up 5 bases and J gave up 7 bases, with 8 bases separating them. The CDR3, as DNA: TGTGCCAGCAGTAAAACGGTCGGGGAGCTGTTTTTT. Its translation is CASSKTVGELFF.

This rearrangement joins TRBV7-2 to TRBJ1-2; 7 bases are a match to TRBD1. CDR1 is SGHTA, CDR2 FQGNSA, per germline. This CDR3 contains 13 residues. The CDR3 bases are TGTGTCGGTGGACAGGACGTCAACTATGGCTACACCTTC. Translated: CVGGQDVNYGYTF.

This chain links TRBV2 with TRBJ2-7; tentative D call: TRBD1 (6 bases). V was clipped by 7 bases and J by 4 bases, with 14 bases between them. Germline CDR1 and CDR2: SNHLY and FYNNEI. The CDR3 runs to 13 residues. In nucleotides, the CDR3 is TGTGCCAGCAATCCAGGGACACCTTACGAGCAGTACTTC. This translates into CASNPGTPYEQYF.

This chain's CDR3 is CASKPGTETSPLHF. CDR3 DNA: TGTGCCAGTAAACCCGGGACAGAGACTTCACCCCTCCACTTT. J is TRBJ1-6 and V is TRBV19; 7 bases align to TRBD1. Germline-derived CDR1 and CDR2 are LNHDA and SQIVND (reference sequence). The CDR3 is 14 residues long. V trimming: 7 bases; J trimming: 9 bases; junction bases outside the gene matches: 9. Supplemented by reference TRBV19 and TRBJ1-6, the full variable domain reads DGGITQSPKYLFRKEGQNVTLSCEQNLNHDAMYWYRQDPGQGLRLIYYSQIVNDFQKGDIAEGYSVSREKKESFPLTVTSAQKNPTAFYLCASKPGTETSPLHFGNGTRLTVT.